These T cell receptor beta chains were read from a single sample in a study of shared clonotypes between healthy human individuals. Clones were sequenced by immunoSEQ multiplex PCR, and TCRdb holds only the in-frame ones, with some missing. Here the sample spans hundreds of thousands of clones, approximately 71% being singletons. Material: PBMCs. These receptors came from a woman aged 40 to 49 in good health. Some clones in this sample may be carry-over from other donors' samples. Both conserved end residues are trimmed from each CDR3. Clone size appears in some rows only: once, few, many, or a class for an expanded clone.

clone_size	v_call	j_call	cdr3_aa
-	TRBV9	TRBJ2-3	ASSPRGRTQY
few	TRBV11-2	TRBJ2-7	ASSQRLAGGPYEQY
-	TRBV29-1	TRBJ2-2	SVTGQVGNTGELF
few	TRBV6-1	TRBJ2-7	ASRRDSSYEQY
many	TRBV30	TRBJ2-6	AWSVGGANVLT
-	TRBV6-4	TRBJ2-2	ASSDVLAGEAGELF
-	TRBV7-3	TRBJ1-1	ASSFKVGTEAF
-	TRBV11-1	TRBJ2-7	ASSNMRGAYEQY
many	TRBV29-1	TRBJ2-1	SVEEPTSGSSAYNEQF
-	TRBV7-2	TRBJ2-1	ASSSILGRDYNEQF
-	TRBV19	TRBJ1-5	ASTMTGVDQPQH
few	TRBV7-2	TRBJ2-5	ASSPAGAEETQY
once	TRBV7-2	TRBJ1-4	ASSDRATTNEKLF
many	TRBV6-5	TRBJ2-1	ASSKTGTLYNEQF
-	TRBV9	TRBJ1-1	ASSGLVDTEAF
once	TRBV15	TRBJ2-7	ATSRLGGPYEQY
many	TRBV2	TRBJ2-2	ASSPTSGDTGELF
-	TRBV19	TRBJ2-3	ASSITGADTQY
few	TRBV5-4	TRBJ2-7	ASSLSGSGSHEQY
-	TRBV7-8	TRBJ2-2	ASRAGEAGELF
-	TRBV21-1	TRBJ1-4	ASSGWEGQGEKLF
-	TRBV30	TRBJ2-2	AWRRSNTGELF
-	TRBV27	TRBJ2-7	ASSLGLLSYEQY
-	TRBV7-8	TRBJ2-7	ASSPRLAGGPYEQY
-	TRBV15	TRBJ2-2	ATSRDQGALTTGELF
-	TRBV28	TRBJ1-5	ASSLTGDSNQPQH
once	TRBV28	TRBJ2-6	ASSTLARAGANVLT
many	TRBV28	TRBJ2-7	ASSRIRGPYEQY
-	TRBV6-6	TRBJ2-3	ASSYKVGDTQY
once	TRBV5-6	TRBJ2-5	ASSSVTSWETQY
-	TRBV5-1	TRBJ2-2	ASSIQGYTGELF
-	TRBV7-6	TRBJ2-7	ASSLAQLGEQY
once	TRBV9	TRBJ2-3	ASSVPSDTQY
-	TRBV7-9	TRBJ2-1	ASSMTGGNEQF
-	TRBV7-2	TRBJ2-7	ASSLVGTYEQY
-	TRBV28	TRBJ2-1	ASSLFAGSYNEQF
-	TRBV7-9	TRBJ1-6	ASSLRGQGSPLH
-	TRBV30	TRBJ2-1	AWDRDRDFDEQF
-	TRBV10-3	TRBJ1-1	AISGTGGGTEAF
-	TRBV5-6	TRBJ2-7	ASSPTRDRSSYEQY
-	TRBV11-2	TRBJ2-1	ASSLGDLRWF
-	TRBV6-5	TRBJ2-7	ASRTTSGTSYEQY
once	TRBV7-6	TRBJ2-7	ASSTPSVLEQY
-	TRBV11-2	TRBJ2-7	ASSFSEMGEQY
-	TRBV19	TRBJ2-4	ASSLSETKNIQY
-	TRBV6-1	TRBJ1-5	ASSGGGAGSNQPQH
-	TRBV29-1	TRBJ2-1	SVEKGLIEQF
many	TRBV4-3	TRBJ1-1	ASSQGRQENTEAF
once	TRBV6-5	TRBJ2-1	ASSYRGHEQF
-	TRBV6-1	TRBJ2-4	ASTQGLIAKNIQY
-	TRBV7-1	TRBJ2-7	ASSLGPMSSYEQY
-	TRBV5-5	TRBJ2-3	ASSRSGWETDTQY